The next 9 T cell receptor beta chains were all read from a single sample in a study of cytomegalovirus exposure and HLA in healthy donors. The PCR ran on 60 Vbeta and 13 Jbeta primers. Repertoires were generated with immunoSEQ multiplex PCR, while TCRdb's copy carries only in-frame clones and drops some. The table shows 200,000 or so clones, with 80% to 85% occurring only once. Material for sequencing was PBMCs. The source of these receptors is a young woman in good health and CMV-seropositive.

V usage is TRBV9 and J usage is TRBJ2-2; 8 bases map to TRBD1. The ends lost 0 bases at V and 0 bases at J; junction bases unmatched: 4. The germline CDR1 and CDR2 sequences are SGDLS and YYNGEE. The CDR3 consists of 17 residues. DNA of the CDR3: TGTGCCAGCAGCGTAGGGCTGGGACAGGCGAACACCGGGGAGCTGTTTTTT. Amino acid sequence: CASSVGLGQANTGELFF. The whole variable domain, remainder taken from reference TRBV9 and TRBJ2-2, is DSGVTQTPKHLITATGQRVTLRCSPRSGDLSVYWYQQSLDQGLQFLIQYYNGEERAKGNILERFSAQQFPDLHSELNLSSLELGDSALYFCASSVGLGQANTGELFFGEGSRLTVL.

Here the CDR3 reads CASRLAGALYNEQFF. CDR3 DNA: TGTGCCAGCAGACTAGCGGGGGCCCTCTACAATGAGCAGTTCTTC. The genes are TRBV7-2 and TRBJ2-1, with TRBD2 identical over 11 bases. The CDR3 has 15 amino acids. The germline V gene encodes CDR1 SGHTA and CDR2 FQGNSA. With V trimmed by 6 bases and J by 3 bases, 4 bases remained unmatched.

This rearrangement joins TRBV11-2 to TRBJ2-1; maybe TRBD1 (6 bases). The V and J ends lost 0 bases and 8 bases respectively, with 23 bases between them. CDR3 length: 18 amino acids. CDR1 and CDR2 from the germline V gene are SGHAT and FQNNGV. The CDR3: CASSLDRGTTYLGDEQFF. The CDR3 bases are TGTGCCAGCAGCTTAGACAGAGGGACAACGTATCTCGGCGATGAGCAGTTCTTC. The entire variable domain, with the rest obtained from reference TRBV11-2 and TRBJ2-1, is as follows: EAGVAQSPRYKIIEKRQSVAFWCNPISGHATLYWYQQILGQGPKLLIQFQNNGVVDDSQLPKDRFSAERLKGVDSTLKIQPAKLEDSAVYLCASSLDRGTTYLGDEQFFGPGTRLTVL.

This rearrangement joins TRBV7-9 to TRBJ2-5, with 7 bases fitting TRBD2. The germline V gene encodes CDR1 SEHNR and CDR2 FQNEAQ (reference sequence). There are 15 residues in the CDR3. The V and J ends lost 0 bases and 5 bases, in that order; junction bases with no gene match: 6. This CDR3 reads CASSLADFGGETQYF. CDR3 nucleotides: TGTGCCAGCAGCTTAGCTGACTTCGGGGGGGAGACCCAGTACTTC. Using reference TRBV7-9 and TRBJ2-5 for the parts outside the CDR3, the full variable domain is DTGVSQNPRHKITKRGQNVTFRCDPISEHNRLYWYRQTLGQGPEFLTYFQNEAQLEKSRLLSDRFSAERPKGSFSTLEIQRTEQGDSAMYLCASSLADFGGETQYFGPGTRLLVL.

The CDR3: CASSPLREGREQYF. The CDR3 DNA sequence: TGTGCCAGCAGTCCCCTTAGAGAGGGGAGGGAGCAGTACTTC. The chain couples TRBV6-6 to TRBJ2-7; tentatively, D is TRBD2 (6 bases). This CDR3 has 14 residues. Per the germline V gene, CDR1 is MNHNY and CDR2 is SVGAGI (reference sequence). V was cut by 5 bases and J by 7 bases, with 18 bases left in between.

The rearrangement uses TRBV28 and TRBJ1-2, with TRBD1 matching over 7 bases. With V trimmed by 3 bases and J by 4 bases, 2 bases remained unmatched. Germline V CDR1 and CDR2: MDHEN, SYDVKM. The length of the CDR3 is 13 residues. The CDR3 loop reads CASSLGQIYGYTF. CDR3 DNA: TGTGCCAGCAGTTTGGGACAGATCTATGGCTACACCTTC.

This chain uses TRBV6-1 with TRBJ2-7; possible D gene TRBD1, 5 bases. Germline CDR1 is MNHNS and CDR2 is SASEGT. V was pared by 8 bases and J by 2 bases, with 13 bases between. The CDR3 loop spans 13 amino acids. The DNA of the CDR3 is TGTGCCAGCGGGGTGGGGCGAACCTACGAGCAGTACGTC. This gives the protein CASGVGRTYEQYV.

The J gene is TRBJ2-5, the V gene TRBV7-9; TRBD1 might be the D (5 bases). The V gene lost 3 bases and the J gene lost 5 bases, with 10 bases spanning the gap. The CDR3 spans 13 residues. Germline CDR1 and CDR2: SEHNR and FQNEAQ (reference sequence). CDR3 DNA: TGTGCCAGCAGCTTTGCAGGGTCCGAGACCCAGTACTTC. This sequence encodes CASSFAGSETQYF.

The chain recombines TRBV19 with TRBJ1-6; D is possibly TRBD1 (6 bases). CDR3 length: 13 amino acids. Germline-derived CDR1 and CDR2 are LNHDA and SQIVND (reference sequence). V dropped 7 bases and J dropped 9 bases, with 13 bases sitting between them. Written as DNA, the CDR3 is TGTGCCAGTAACAGGGAAACCAGTTCACCCCTCCACTTT. Its translation is CASNRETSSPLHF.